The 15 T cell receptor beta chains below come from one sample, sequenced in a study of OX40 agonist ivuxolimab in advanced cancers. Sequencing used immunoSEQ multiplex PCR; TCRdb keeps in-frame clones, though not all of them. The sample records 80,000 or so clones, about 87% being singletons. The specimen comprised CD4+ or CD8+ T cells sorted from blood, sampled in a trial of the OX40 agonist ivuxolimab. Receptor source: an adult with an advanced solid tumor such as melanoma, head and neck, liver or kidney cancer.

The rearrangement uses TRBV2 and TRBJ1-2, with 9 bases lining up with TRBD1. J gave up 4 bases and V 1 base, and 10 bases lay outside the gene matches. The CDR3 runs to 17 residues. CDR1 SNHLY and CDR2 FYNNEI come from the germline V gene. CDR3 bases: TGTGCCAGCAGTGAAGGGGGACAGGGCGGATGGATCTATGGCTACACCTTC. It codes for CASSEGGQGGWIYGYTF.

V and J are TRBV5-4 and TRBJ1-2; TRBD1 matches 7 bases. Germline trimming cut 4 bases from V and 3 bases from J; bases unmatched to any gene: 9. Germline V CDR1 and CDR2: SGHNT, YYREEE (reference sequence). This CDR3 is 15 amino acids long. The CDR3 sequence: CASSAVHQGDYGYTF. The DNA for the CDR3 is TGTGCCAGCAGCGCCGTCCACCAGGGGGACTATGGCTACACCTTC. Looking up the rest from reference TRBV5-4 and TRBJ1-2 gives the full variable domain: ETGVTQSPTHLIKTRGQQVTLRCSSQSGHNTVSWYQQALGQGPQFIFQYYREEENGRGNFPPRFSGLQFPNYSSELNVNALELDDSALYLCASSAVHQGDYGYTFGSGTRLTVV.

About this clone itself: This same CDR3 is encoded by further DNA sequences in the sample. This chain joins TRBV27 and TRBJ2-1; TRBD1 matches at 7 bases. The CDR3 length is 15 residues. Unmatched junction bases numbered 7, after V lost 4 bases and J lost 4 bases. Germline V gene sequence: CDR1 MNHEY, CDR2 SMNVEV (reference sequence). The CDR3 nucleotides are TGTGCCAGCAGTTCAAGGGACAGCGTATACAATGAGCAGTTCTTC. As protein: CASSSRDSVYNEQFF.

The chain uses TRBV7-9 and TRBJ1-6; 9 bases match TRBD1. The CDR3 totals 14 residues. V was pared by 2 bases and J by 8 bases, with 1 base of the junction left unmatched. Germline CDR1 SEHNR, CDR2 FQNEAQ (reference sequence). The CDR3 is CASSLRQGDSPLHF. Here the CDR3 DNA reads TGTGCCAGCAGCTTAAGACAGGGGGATTCACCCCTCCACTTT.

This chain joins TRBV6-5 and TRBJ2-5; D is possibly TRBD2 (5 bases). The germline V gene has CDR1 MNHEY and CDR2 SVGAGI. CDR3 length equals 13 residues. Trimming shortened V by 1 base and J by 5 bases, and 8 bases separated the two germline ends. DNA for the CDR3: TGTGCCAGCAGTTACTTGGGGAGTGAGACCCAGTACTTC. It yields the protein CASSYLGSETQYF.

V is TRBV7-2 and J is TRBJ2-5; D is undetermined. Germline loops: CDR1 SGHTA, CDR2 FQGNSA. Trimming pared 2 bases from V and 4 bases from J, leaving 8 bases between. The CDR3 spans 13 residues. This CDR3 is CASSLTHIETQYF. The CDR3 DNA follows: TGTGCCAGCAGCTTAACTCATATAGAGACCCAGTACTTC.

The genes are TRBV6-6 and TRBJ1-2, with D unresolved. This CDR3 is built from 14 residues. Looked up from germline, CDR1 is MNHNY and CDR2 is SVGAGI (reference sequence). The germline V and J ends were trimmed by 10 bases and 1 base, with 16 bases remaining between them. Here the CDR3 reads CAIRDSGSNYGYTF. For the CDR3, the DNA is TGTGCCATCCGGGATTCGGGCAGTAACTATGGCTACACCTTC.

V and J are TRBV29-1 and TRBJ2-2, with D possibly matching TRBD2 (6 bases). The germline V gene has CDR1 SQVTM and CDR2 ANQGSEA. Between the trimmed V and J ends, which lost 3 bases and 5 bases, there was a span of 13 bases. CDR3 length: 14 amino acids. The CDR3 here is CSVDGQRGTGELFF. CDR3 in DNA: TGCAGCGTTGATGGTCAACGGGGGACCGGGGAGCTGTTTTTT.

The rearrangement uses TRBV11-2 and TRBJ2-4; D may correspond to TRBD1 or TRBD2 (5 bases each). Germline-derived CDR1 and CDR2 are SGHAT and FQNNGV. The CDR3 spans 15 residues. V was cut by 0 bases and J by 7 bases, with 13 bases left in between. CDR3 sequence reads: CASSLEGRSINIQYF. The CDR3 nucleotides are TGTGCCAGCAGCTTAGAGGGACGGAGTATCAACATTCAGTACTTC.

This sequence joins TRBV5-4 and TRBJ1-4; tentatively, D is TRBD1 (6 bases). Germline V CDR1 and CDR2: SGHNT, YYREEE (reference sequence). The V end was cut by 2 bases, the J end by 4 bases, with 9 bases between. CDR3 size: 14 residues. The CDR3 loop is CASSLGGNNEKLFF. DNA for the CDR3: TGTGCCAGCAGCTTAGGGGGAAATAATGAAAAACTGTTTTTT.

The rearrangement uses TRBV7-8 and TRBJ1-1; D is possibly TRBD1 (6 bases). Germline V CDR1 and CDR2: SGHVS, FQNEAQ. V was trimmed by 5 bases and J by 1 base, leaving 14 bases between them. The CDR3 is 15 amino acids. CDR3 residues: CASSPRAGENTEAFF. As DNA, the CDR3 is TGTGCCAGCAGCCCCCGGGCAGGGGAGAACACTGAAGCTTTCTTT.

J is TRBJ2-7 and V is TRBV5-5, with TRBD1 identical over 9 bases. Germline V gene sequence: CDR1 SGHKS, CDR2 YYEKEE (reference sequence). This CDR3 spans 15 amino acids. J gave up 4 bases and V 0 bases, and 5 bases lay outside the gene matches. The CDR3 loop reads CASSLVTGGWYEQYF. Here the CDR3 DNA reads TGTGCCAGCAGCTTGGTAACAGGGGGCTGGTACGAGCAGTACTTC.

Remarks on this clone: One end of the junction does not line up with germline, which may come from a read error. The genes are TRBV7-7 and TRBJ2-1; TRBD1 is a possible D gene (5 bases). The length of the CDR3 is 16 residues. CDR1 is SSHAT, CDR2 FNYEAQ, per germline (reference sequence). CDR3 in DNA: TGTGCTAGCAGCTTAGGGGCCAGTAGCCCCTACAATGAGCAGTTCTTC. Translating it yields CASSLGASSPYNEQFF.

This clone was detected only once. V and J are TRBV2 and TRBJ1-4; D perhaps matches TRBD1 (5 bases). Germline CDR1 is SNHLY and CDR2 is FYNNEI. The CDR3 sequence is 14 residues long. Trimming removed 8 bases from V and 8 bases from J, with 18 bases in between. CDR3 residues: CASDRMGQEEKLFF. CDR3 bases: TGTGCCAGCGATCGGATGGGGCAGGAGGAAAAACTGTTTTTT.

This chain links TRBV9 with TRBJ1-5; D not resolved. The CDR3 loop spans 14 amino acids. Trimming stripped 2 bases from V and 8 bases from J, with 14 bases between. Germline-derived CDR1 and CDR2 are SGDLS and YYNGEE. CDR3 in DNA: TGTGCCAGCAGCGTCGGCCCTCAGGTTGAGCCCCAGCATTTT. As protein: CASSVGPQVEPQHF. Drawing the rest from reference TRBV9 and TRBJ1-5, the complete variable domain is DSGVTQTPKHLITATGQRVTLRCSPRSGDLSVYWYQQSLDQGLQFLIQYYNGEERAKGNILERFSAQQFPDLHSELNLSSLELGDSALYFCASSVGPQVEPQHFGDGTRLSIL.